This T cell receptor (beta chain) was documented in a study of shared clonotypes between healthy human individuals. As defined, naive CD8 cells were CD45RO-negative and positively selected for CCR7, with terminally differentiated effector memory CD45RA+ cells excluded. The V gene's germline CDR1 is SGHRS and CDR2 YFSETQ. V dropped 2 bases and J dropped 3 bases, with 11 bases sitting between them. This CDR3 comprises 15 residues. Original analysis: Filtering differed since immunoSEQ provided only junctions, with no quality scores. Assay used: immunoSEQ multiplex PCR; TCRdb lists only in-frame clones, some missing. V and J calls and clone size follow that table, whereas D and trimming were derived from the DNA. The sample contains millions of clones, 85% to 95% of which appear only once.

V and J are TRBV5-1 and TRBJ1-4, with D possibly being TRBD1 (6 bases). This receptor was obtained from a man aged 18 to 30 in good health. Some clones in this sample may be carry-over from other donors' samples. The source material was naive CD8+ T cells from PBMCs. CDR3 in amino acids: CASSFRDTSNEKLFF. The CDR3 bases are TGCGCCAGCAGCTTCAGGGACACTTCTAATGAAAAACTGTTTTTT.